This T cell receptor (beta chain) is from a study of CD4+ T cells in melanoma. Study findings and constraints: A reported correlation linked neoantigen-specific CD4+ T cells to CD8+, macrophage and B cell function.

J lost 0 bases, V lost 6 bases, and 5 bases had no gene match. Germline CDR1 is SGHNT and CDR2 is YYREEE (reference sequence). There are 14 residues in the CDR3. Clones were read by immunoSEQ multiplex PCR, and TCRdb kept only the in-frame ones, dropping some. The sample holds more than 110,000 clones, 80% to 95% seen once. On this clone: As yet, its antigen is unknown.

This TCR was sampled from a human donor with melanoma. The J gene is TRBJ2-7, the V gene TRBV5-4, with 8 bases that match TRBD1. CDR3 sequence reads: CASKLDRASYEQYF. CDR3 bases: TGTGCCAGCAAGTTGGACAGGGCCTCCTACGAGCAGTACTTC.